The rows below give T cell receptor beta chains drawn from one sample of a study of blood T cell repertoires in COVID-19. Method: immunoSEQ multiplex PCR; TCRdb's copy keeps in-frame clones and lacks some. The sample lists roughly 280,000 clones, 70% to 90% occurring once. Sequences were obtained from peripheral blood. All receptors come from a man aged 18 to 29 with active or convalescent COVID-19. Each CDR3 is given with its conserved first and last residue. D genes are given only for firm matches. Not all rows give a size; the values are once, few, many and, for expanded clones, a class.

TGTGCCAGCAGCTCGGGACAGGGAGTTTTGGGGGTAAGTTCACCCCTCCACTTT CASSSGQGVLGVSSPLHF TRBJ1-6 TRBV3-1/TRBV3-2 18 - TRBD1
TGTGCCAGCAGACACGAAAGACAGGGGAAGGCCCTCAATCAGCCCCAGCATTTT CASRHERQGKALNQPQHF TRBJ1-5 TRBV7-6 18 - TRBD1
TGTGCCAGCAGCCCAGGGGTTGGCATTCAGTACTTC CASSPGVGIQYF TRBJ2-4 TRBV12-3/TRBV12-4 12 - -
TGCGCCAGCCGCAAGAGCGGGGGGTACAATGAGCAGTTCTTC CASRKSGGYNEQFF TRBJ2-1 TRBV4-1 14 - TRBD2
TGTGCCTGGAGTTCGGACAGCTATGGCTACACCTTC CAWSSDSYGYTF TRBJ1-2 TRBV30 12 once -
TGTGCCACCCTTAACAGGGGAAGTCGTGGAAACACCATATATTTT CATLNRGSRGNTIYF TRBJ1-3 TRBV2 15 - TRBD1
TGTGCCAGCAGAGCCGGGAGAGGTCCCATCCGTTCACCCCTCCACTTT CASRAGRGPIRSPLHF TRBJ1-6 TRBV2 16 once -
TGCGCCAGCAGCCCGACAGGGGGGTACCAAGAGACCCAGTACTTC CASSPTGGYQETQYF TRBJ2-5 TRBV5-1 15 once TRBD1
TGTGCCAGCGAGCGGGTCCCCCTTAGCACAGATACGCAGTATTTT CASERVPLSTDTQYF TRBJ2-3 TRBV2 15 - -
TGTGCCAGTAGTATTTCTTTAGATTCCGAAAAACTGTTTTTT CASSISLDSEKLFF TRBJ1-4 TRBV19 14 - -
TGTGCCAGCAGCCCACTAGCGGGGGGGCCGATAGGGGAGACCCAGTACTTC CASSPLAGGPIGETQYF TRBJ2-5 TRBV7-9 17 - TRBD2
TGTGCCACCAGTGACGGGGACAGGGGTTTTGACACTGAAGCTTTCTTT CATSDGDRGFDTEAFF TRBJ1-1 TRBV24-1 16 - TRBD1
TGTGCCAGTACAACTCGTGGGACAGAAAATGAAAAACTGTTTTTT CASTTRGTENEKLFF TRBJ1-4 TRBV19 15 - TRBD1
TGTGCCAGCAGACGCGGGACTAGCGGGATATCAGATACGCAGTATTTT CASRRGTSGISDTQYF TRBJ2-3 TRBV5-4 16 - TRBD2
TGTGCCAGCGGCGGGACAGGACTTACCTACGAGCAGTACTTC CASGGTGLTYEQYF TRBJ2-7 TRBV6-5 14 - TRBD1
TGTGCCAGCAGCGTAGAGTACAGGTGGGGTAGGTGGGGTAAGAAGCCCCAGCATTTT CASSVEYRWGRWGKKPQHF TRBJ1-5 TRBV9 19 - -
TGTGCCAGCAGCTCCCAGGGGTACCACTATGGCTACACCTTC CASSSQGYHYGYTF TRBJ1-2 TRBV5-4 14 - -
TGTGCCAGCAGCACTGGACAGACGTTGAATGAAAAACTGTTTTTT CASSTGQTLNEKLFF TRBJ1-4 TRBV9 15 - -
TGTGCCAGCAGTGACCGCTGCTGGGTGGCGGAAGAGACCCAGTACTTC CASSDRCWVAEETQYF TRBJ2-5 TRBV6-4 16 - -
TGTGCCACCAGCACCCCCCGAGGGGGACCTACCTACGAGCAGTACTTC CATSTPRGGPTYEQYF TRBJ2-7 TRBV15 16 few -
TGTGCCAGCAGCGTAGGAACTAGCGGGGAGGAGACCCAGTACTTC CASSVGTSGEETQYF TRBJ2-5 TRBV9 15 - TRBD2
TGCGCCAGCAGCTTAGTTGGGCGTGCTGGCTACACCTTC CASSLVGRAGYTF TRBJ1-2 TRBV5-1 13 - -
TGTGCCAGCAGTGAGGTGGGGCAGGGGCTTAATTCACCCCTCCACTTT CASSEVGQGLNSPLHF TRBJ1-6 TRBV2 16 - -
TGTGCCAGTAGCACACAGGGTGGTGCGTACGAGCAGTACTTC CASSTQGGAYEQYF TRBJ2-7 TRBV19 14 - -
TGTGCCAGCATCGGAGGGGGCGGTAGTGGCTACACCTTC CASIGGGGSGYTF TRBJ1-2 TRBV7-8 13 - TRBD1
TGTGTCAGAAGCTGTTTACGTCGGGATACGCAGTATTTT CVRSCLRRDTQYF TRBJ2-3 TRBV7-5 13 - -
TGTGCCACCAGTGATAGTGGGAGTCTCTATGGCTACACCTTC CATSDSGSLYGYTF TRBJ1-2 TRBV24-1 14 - -
TGTGCCAGCAGGCGGGGGGGCAACTATGGCTACACCTTC CASRRGGNYGYTF TRBJ1-2 TRBV11-2 13 - -
TGTGCCAGCAGGGCCTATGAGACAAACGAGCAGTACTTC CASRAYETNEQYF TRBJ2-7 TRBV2 13 - -
TGCAGCGTAATGGGGGCGCGGGCAGATACGCAGTATTTT CSVMGARADTQYF TRBJ2-3 TRBV29-1 13 - -
TGTGCCAGCAGCTATACCGACTTCCTAAATGGCTACACCTTC CASSYTDFLNGYTF TRBJ1-2 TRBV2 14 - -
TGTGCCAGCAGTCTCTACACAGATACGCAGTATTTT CASSLYTDTQYF TRBJ2-3 TRBV28 12 - -
TGTGCCAGCAGCTTCGAGGGAGTGGAGACCCAGTACTTC CASSFEGVETQYF TRBJ2-5 TRBV11-3 13 - -
TGTGCCAGCAGTCCTTACGGGACTAGCGGGACGTGGGAGCAGTACTTC CASSPYGTSGTWEQYF TRBJ2-7 TRBV27 16 - TRBD2
TGTGCCAGCAGCTCGCGGGGCACCCAGGACAATGAGCAGTTCTTC CASSSRGTQDNEQFF TRBJ2-1 TRBV7-3 15 - -
TGTGCCAGCAGCTCCCCATCAGGGATGGATGAAAAACTGTTTTTT CASSSPSGMDEKLFF TRBJ1-4 TRBV7-9 15 - -
TGTGCCAGCTCACCAAGGACAGGACTTGCAACTAATGAAAAACTGTTTTTT CASSPRTGLATNEKLFF TRBJ1-4 TRBV18 17 - TRBD1
TGTGCCAGCAGACCTAGCGGGGCCTCGAACACCGGGGAGCTGTTTTTT CASRPSGASNTGELFF TRBJ2-2 TRBV6-2/TRBV6-3 16 - TRBD2
TGTGCCAGTAGTATAGATCTTCGTTCAGGGCTAGAGACCCAGTACTTC CASSIDLRSGLETQYF TRBJ2-5 TRBV19 16 - -
TGTGCCTGGAGCGCAAGCCTAGACTACAATGAGCAGTTCTTC CAWSASLDYNEQFF TRBJ2-1 TRBV30 14 - -
TGTGCCAGCAATACCCCGGACAGGGGTTTCTCACCCCTCCACTTT CASNTPDRGFSPLHF TRBJ1-6 TRBV28 15 few TRBD1
TGCGCCAGTACAGATTCCAGGGCCAATGAGCAGTTCTTC CASTDSRANEQFF TRBJ2-1 TRBV5-1 13 - -
TGTGCCAGCAGTCTAAAGAGACAGCTATATAGCAATCAGCCCCAGCATTTT CASSLKRQLYSNQPQHF TRBJ1-5 TRBV28 17 - -
TGTGCCAGCAGTTACCAGTACCATGAGCAGTTCTTC CASSYQYHEQFF TRBJ2-1 TRBV6-2/TRBV6-3 12 few -
TGTGCCTGGAACAGGGGGTATAATTTGGATACGCAGTATTTT CAWNRGYNLDTQYF TRBJ2-3 TRBV30 14 - TRBD1
TGTGCCAGCCTACAGGGGGTTGGTGAAAAACTGTTTTTT CASLQGVGEKLFF TRBJ1-4 TRBV28 13 - TRBD1
TGTGCCAGCCAATTGGACAGTAGGTGGAATTCACCCCTCCACTTT CASQLDSRWNSPLHF TRBJ1-6 TRBV18 15 - -
TGTGCCAGTACCATATCCCCGGGGGGTGTAAACAATGAGCAGTTCTTC CASTISPGGVNNEQFF TRBJ2-1 TRBV19 16 - TRBD2